The 13 T cell receptor beta chains reported below all come from one sample, sequenced in a study of OX40 agonist ivuxolimab in advanced cancers. The data were produced by immunoSEQ multiplex PCR, yet TCRdb's version contains in-frame clones alone and is incomplete. The sample lists 35,000 to 45,000 clones; around 91% were seen once. Source: CD4+ or CD8+ T cells sorted from blood, taken in a trial of the OX40 agonist ivuxolimab. The source is an adult with an advanced solid tumor such as melanoma, head and neck, liver or kidney cancer.

The chain couples TRBV11-2 to TRBJ2-5; D may be TRBD1 (6 bases). Germline CDR1 reads SGHAT; CDR2 reads FQNNGV. This CDR3 is 14 amino acids long. V lost 5 bases and J 1 base, leaving 11 bases between the germline ends. The CDR3 coding sequence is TGTGCCAGCAGCCATCAGGGGCTCCAAGAGACCCAGTACTTC. Its protein is CASSHQGLQETQYF.

This clone was seen a handful of times. J is TRBJ2-3 and V is TRBV19; D possibly corresponds to TRBD1 (5 bases). The CDR3 has 14 residues. The germline gives CDR1 LNHDA, CDR2 SQIVND (reference sequence). V was shortened by 8 bases and J by 2 bases, with 14 bases between the two germline ends. CDR3 DNA: TGTGCCAGTGGTAGGGGCGATTACACAGATACGCAGTATTTT. Protein product: CASGRGDYTDTQYF.

This chain joins TRBV7-9 and TRBJ1-4, with D perhaps matching TRBD1 (5 bases). The CDR3 loop spans 15 amino acids. V gave up 1 base and J gave up 7 bases, with 13 bases separating them. The germline V gene has CDR1 SEHNR and CDR2 FQNEAQ (reference sequence). CDR3 nucleotide sequence: TGTGCCAGCAGCTTAGACCCGTACGGGGGTGAAAAACTGTTTTTT. Its protein product is CASSLDPYGGEKLFF.

The V gene is TRBV13, the J gene TRBJ1-2; no definite D call. CDR1 PRHDT and CDR2 FYEKMQ come from the germline V gene (reference sequence). The ends were cut back, 5 bases at V and 3 bases at J, with 13 bases in the middle. This CDR3 has 14 residues. The CDR3 protein is CASSPSGVDYGYTF. The CDR3 region has the DNA TGTGCCAGCAGCCCCTCGGGAGTAGACTATGGCTACACCTTC. The full variable domain, completed using reference TRBV13 and TRBJ1-2, is AAGVIQSPRHLIKEKRETATLKCYPIPRHDTVYWYQQGPGQDPQFLISFYEKMQSDKGSIPDRFSAQQFSDYHSELNMSSLELGDSALYFCASSPSGVDYGYTFGSGTRLTVV.

This clone was found once. The chain carries TRBV28 and TRBJ2-5, with TRBD1 as a possible D gene (6 bases). The germline CDR1 and CDR2 sequences are MDHEN and SYDVKM. V was shortened by 3 bases and J by 7 bases, with 18 bases between the two germline ends. The CDR3 extends over 15 amino acids. As DNA, the CDR3 is TGTGCCAGCAGTTTCCGATCGCCGGGACAATGGACCCAGTACTTC. This codes for CASSFRSPGQWTQYF. The whole variable domain, remainder taken from reference TRBV28 and TRBJ2-5, is DVKVTQSSRYLVKRTGEKVFLECVQDMDHENMFWYRQDPGLGLRLIYFSYDVKMKEKGDIPEGYSVSREKKERFSLILESASTNQTSMYLCASSFRSPGQWTQYFGPGTRLLVL.

Comments on this clone: Relative to the germline gene, one junction end is altered; a read error may explain this. The chain has TRBV6-1 and TRBJ1-4; 7 bases align to TRBD1. CDR1 and CDR2 from the germline V gene are MNHNS and SASEGT. This CDR3 contains 14 residues. CDR3 sequence: CASREGTDNEKLFF. The CDR3 DNA is TGTGCCAGCAGAGAAGGGACAGATAATGAAAAACTGTTTTTT.

This clone was picked up one time. This chain uses TRBV7-9 with TRBJ1-3; 7 bases align to TRBD1. The junction had 7 bases not matched to a gene; V was cut back by 5 bases and J by 0 bases. This CDR3 is 16 amino acids long. Germline CDR1 SEHNR, CDR2 FQNEAQ (reference sequence). The CDR3 region is CASSPPGQNSGNTIYF. In DNA form, the CDR3 reads TGTGCCAGCAGCCCCCCGGGACAGAACTCTGGAAACACCATATATTTT.

The chain carries TRBV5-8 and TRBJ1-4; TRBD1 matches 12 bases. V shed 4 bases and J 5 bases; nucleotides not matched to a gene: 9. Germline CDR1 is SGHTS and CDR2 is YDEGEE. This CDR3 spans 17 amino acids. The CDR3 nucleotides read TGTGCCAGCAGCCCGGGACAGGGGGCTTTCGAAAATGAAAAACTGTTTTTT. Protein: CASSPGQGAFENEKLFF.

This chain connects TRBV14 to TRBJ1-1; TRBD1 matches at 8 bases. Losses at the gene ends were 2 bases for V and 4 bases for J; bases not matched to a gene: 6. CDR1 is SGHDN and CDR2 is FVKESK in the germline V gene. The CDR3 totals 15 residues. The CDR3 nucleotides are TGTGCCAGCAGCCAAACTGGACAGGGCGGCACTGAAGCTTTCTTT. Protein sequence: CASSQTGQGGTEAFF.

The sample holds one count of this clone. The chain recombines TRBV19 with TRBJ2-3; 10 positions match TRBD2. CDR3 length equals 15 residues. CDR1 and CDR2 from the germline V gene are LNHDA and SQIVND (reference sequence). The J segment lost 1 base and the V segment lost 2 bases, leaving 0 bases of the junction unmatched. The CDR3 nucleotides are TGTGCCAGTAGTATACTAGCGGGGGGCACAGATACGCAGTATTTT. Translating gives CASSILAGGTDTQYF.

The chain is built from TRBV29-1 and TRBJ1-3; tentative D call: TRBD1 (5 bases). The CDR3 consists of 13 residues. CDR1 and CDR2 (germline): SQVTM, ANQGSEA. V was shortened by 7 bases and J by 0 bases, with 10 bases between the two germline ends. Here the CDR3 reads CSAQGFSGNTIYF. In DNA, the CDR3 is TGCAGCGCTCAGGGTTTCTCTGGAAACACCATATATTTT.

The chain joins TRBV21-1 to TRBJ2-3; TRBD2, as called in the table, went unchecked against the DNA. TRBV21-1 is a documented pseudogene. CDR3 length: 19 amino acids. The CDR3: CASSKTGTSGFTSTDTQYF. Here the CDR3 DNA reads TGTGCCAGCAGCAAAACCGGGACTAGCGGATTTACTAGCACAGATACGCAGTATTTT.

The chain links TRBV20-1 to TRBJ2-5; tentatively, D is TRBD1 (5 bases). The DNA end favors TRBJ2-7, so the J call may be wrong. Germline loops: CDR1 DFQATT, CDR2 SNEGSKA (reference sequence). The CDR3 has 11 residues. CDR3 in amino acids: CSGGLTYEQYF. CDR3 nucleotide sequence: TGCAGTGGGGGCCTCACCTACGAGCAGTACTTC.